This T cell receptor (beta chain) is from a study of shared clonotypes between healthy human individuals. The authors sequenced unsorted PBMC DNA on ten immunoSEQ deep assay plates. The assay was immunoSEQ multiplex PCR, and TCRdb's table has in-frame clones only and misses some. The table has 450,000 to 500,000 clones, roughly 80% seen once. All donors were healthy HIV-negative adults lacking recent acute infections or vaccinations. Nashville, Tennessee was home to all donors, each a Caucasian adult. This CDR3 has 15 amino acids. The germline gives CDR1 SGHNT, CDR2 YYREEE (reference sequence). V was shortened by 4 bases and J by 5 bases, with 18 bases between the two germline ends.

This clonotype was sampled from a woman in her thirties or forties in good health. Some clones in this sample may be carry-over from other donors' samples. J is TRBJ2-5 and V is TRBV5-4; tentatively, D is TRBD1 or TRBD2 (5 bases each). Sequencing input: PBMCs. The CDR3 here is CASSPMGTVGETQYF. CDR3 sequence (DNA): TGTGCCAGCAGCCCGATGGGGACGGTGGGGGAGACCCAGTACTTC.